Here is one T cell receptor beta chain with its context. The antigen this receptor binds is unknown. Per-base qualities were not stored, and no clone one base away is much larger. The sample belongs to a study of T cell responses to AZD1222 COVID-19 vaccine (dated by TCRdb to the early 2020s). About the study as a whole: AZD1222 recipients given second doses at about 4 weeks or at about 12 weeks were pooled, since spike-specific TCR depth and breadth were not found to differ between the two schedules. A total of 233 trial participants underwent TCR sequencing, of whom about 210 had received two doses of AZD1222 and about 26 had received two doses of the MenACWY control vaccine. Trial participants were enrolled into age subgroups of 18-55, 56-69 and 70-plus years, which contained about 150, 27 and 61 TCR-sequenced participants, respectively. Study-wide findings and limitations: Conclusions about previously exposed vaccinees are limited, since just six or seven AZD1222 recipients were seropositive for SARS-CoV-2 at baseline. The 56-69-year group was small, and its depth increase did not reach significance, likely because of low power. Nearly half of unique spike-specific TCRs reportedly recognized epitopes outside regions mutated in the B.1.351 and B.1.1.7 variants. CD4 TCRs associated with the vaccine covered the entire spike protein, and the dominant responses were in regions 160-218 and 743-854. A significant rise in spike-specific TCR breadth and depth was observed after two AZD1222 doses relative to day 0 and relative to MenACWY recipients. Because no samples from the day 14 peak response were available, repertoires could be characterized only after the peak T cell response. Most participants were white British and females outnumbered males, and the authors suggested that clonal diversity may have been underestimated.

The time point label on this specimen signifies: baseline before first vaccination. Vaccinee samples were obtained from the UK trials COV001 and COV002, which included a single-blind randomized controlled phase 2/3 trial of AZD1222 (ChAdOx1 nCoV-19) in healthy adults. For TCRbeta chain sequencing, PBMC samples were collected from trial participants at day 0 and at day 28 after the second dose. The CDR3, from cysteine to phenylalanine, totals 15 residues. The CDR3 DNA has 45 bases and is translated from base 1. CDR1 and CDR2, per the germline V gene, are MDHEN and SYDVKM. V is cut by 3 bases and J by 1 base, and the space between the germline ends is 12 bases. The CDR3 regions of human TCRbeta chains were subjected to immunosequencing. The study's processing was this. TCRs in the repertoires were matched against a reference library of SARS-CoV-2-specific TCRs that had been generated with the MIRA antigen-specificity platform. Breadth was defined as the fraction of unique TCRs that were SARS-CoV-2-associated, and depth was defined as the fraction of total T cells that were SARS-CoV-2-associated. Using the MIRA data, every spike-specific TCR was mapped to the spike region that the TCR reacted to and assigned to either a CD4 or a CD8 class. Log10-transformed breadth and depth values were compared by one-way ANOVA with Sidak's multiple comparisons tests. Here the immuneACCESS table is served through TCRdb, limited to in-frame sequences with V and J called. Missing clones are a known gap in these copies; in checked studies unresolved V genes cover under half, and the rest lacks a known reason. That table is the source of V, J and clone size, and D and trimming were worked out from the DNA. Present in this sample are tens of thousands of clones, 90% to 95% of which were seen just once. The ten largest clones represent about 5.2% of the sample.

Sequences were derived from peripheral blood, sampled on day 0 of AZD1222 vaccination. The receptor chain draws on TRBV28 and TRBJ1-1; TRBD1 is a possible D gene, resting on 5 matching bases. This clonotype was sampled from an adult in good health. For the CDR3, the sequence is CASSFGGTANTEAFF. The nucleotides are TGTGCCAGCAGTTTCGGCGGGACGGCGAACACTGAAGCTTTCTTT.